Detailed here is one T cell receptor (beta chain). The data stem from a study of T cell repertoires in ileal Crohn's disease. As for the study in general: Patients had a median roughly 8-year disease duration, and about 36% were active smokers.

Noted time point: proximal margin of the surgical specimen (macroscopically non-inflamed). Eligibility required adulthood, ileal or ileocolonic Crohn's disease and indicated ileocolonic resection. Assay: immunoSEQ multiplex PCR; the TCRdb copy retains only in-frame clones and omits some. The repertoire holds thousands of clones, with around 79% as singletons. CDR3 length: 14 amino acids. Trimming took off 0 bases at V and 5 bases at J, with 11 bases between the two ends. Per the germline V gene, CDR1 is GTSNPN and CDR2 is SVGIG (reference sequence). The receptor's source is an adult with Crohn's disease. The chain carries TRBV30 and TRBJ2-4; D may be TRBD2 (6 bases). Sequenced sample: ileal tissue. CDR3 region: CAWSVGGTENIQYF. DNA of the CDR3: TGTGCCTGGAGTGTTGGGGGGACGGAAAACATTCAGTACTTC.